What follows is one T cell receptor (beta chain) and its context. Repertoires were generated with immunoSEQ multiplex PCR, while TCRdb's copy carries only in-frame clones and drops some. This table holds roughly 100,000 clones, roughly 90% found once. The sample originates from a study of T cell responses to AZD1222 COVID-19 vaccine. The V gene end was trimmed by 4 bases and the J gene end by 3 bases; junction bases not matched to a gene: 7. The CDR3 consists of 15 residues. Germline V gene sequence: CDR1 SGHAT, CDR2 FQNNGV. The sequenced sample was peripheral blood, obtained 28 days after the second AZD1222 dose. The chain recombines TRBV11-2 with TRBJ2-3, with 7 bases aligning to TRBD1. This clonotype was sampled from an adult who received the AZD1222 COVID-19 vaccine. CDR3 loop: CASSSQGMWTDTQYF. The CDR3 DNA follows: TGTGCCAGCAGCTCACAGGGGATGTGGACAGATACGCAGTATTTT.